This T cell receptor (delta chain) was sequenced for a study of TRDV2 sequences in healthy donors (dated by TCRdb to 2020 to 2021). Background for the entire study: Over 15 single-cell-derived gamma9delta2 T cell clones spanning the full range of antitumor activity were TCR-sequenced and traced within the bulk repertoire. The study at large found these results: The TCRdelta clonotypes of several highly reactive clones appeared rare, since those clonotypes could not be detected in the bulk sequencing data from the donors of those clones. Observed TCRdelta repertoires were highly focused, yet clonotype frequency did not correlate with antitumor functional potential of the respective clone.

Remarks on this clone: Its target antigen remains unknown. Base qualities were left out, and no much larger clone turns up one base away.

Library preparation was by PCR. The data were produced on an Illumina MiSeq. For the original study's pipeline: In reporting clonotype frequencies of the TRDV repertoire, clonotypes with just one read were left out. TCRdb called clones afresh from the public reads with CATT; identical DNA rows were later merged. In this record, the V and J calls reflect TCRdb's handling and not the investigators' own analysis. The table for this sample lists over a thousand delta-chain clones; around 60% of them were counted only once. Together, the top ten hold under 20% of the sample. From cysteine to phenylalanine, the CDR3 is 18 amino acids long. Only the CDR3 DNA is retained, 54 bases long and in frame from the first base. The germline V gene specifies GEAIGNYY as CDR1 and EKD as CDR2. Germline trimming: 6 bases from V, 2 bases from J; junction bases outside gene matches: 20. To follow how often functionally characterized gamma9delta2 T cell clones showed up, the researchers ran bulk sequencing on complete TCR delta chain (Vdelta2) repertoires. The Dutch blood bank supplied purchased peripheral blood from anonymous healthy donors. The gamma9delta2 T cells analyzed in the study were derived from peripheral blood of healthy donors.

The receptor was derived from a human donor in good health. The chain was built from TRDV2 and TRDJ1, with 7 bases aligning to TRDD3. Source material: Vd2+ gamma-delta T cells from blood. The label giving this sample's cell subset or site can be read as: TCR Vdelta2-expressing (gamma9delta2) T cells. This receptor carries the CDR3 CACLPLGPPSGITDKLIF. The nucleotide sequence reads as follows: TGTGCCTGTCTTCCCCTCGGACCTCCTTCGGGGATAACCGATAAACTCATCTTT.